These T cell receptor beta chains were read from a single sample in a study of cytomegalovirus exposure and HLA in healthy donors. The data were produced by immunoSEQ multiplex PCR, yet TCRdb's version contains in-frame clones alone and is incomplete. The profile shows approximately 190,000 clones, about 13% of them singletons. The sequenced sample consisted of PBMCs. Receptors originate from a man between 45 and 60 years old in good health and CMV-seropositive. CDR3s include the opening cysteine and the closing phenylalanine or tryptophan. A D gene is named only where the DNA matches it firmly. For some rows the clone size is stated as once, few or many, or as a class when expanded; others skip it.

D: TRBD2
J: TRBJ2-5
size: NA
V: TRBV5-1
DNA: TGCGCCAGCAGCCCGTCGGGGGGGCGGGGGAAGACCCAGTACTTC
CDR3: CASSPSGGRGKTQYF

D: TRBD1
J: TRBJ2-6
size: NA
V: TRBV6-1
DNA: TGTGCCAGCAGTGAAAACAGGGGGATGTCTGGGGCCAACGTCCTGACTTTC
CDR3: CASSENRGMSGANVLTF

D: NA
J: TRBJ1-5
size: few
V: TRBV19
DNA: TGTGCCAGTACCGTATATAAGGGGATAAGCAATCAGCCCCAGCATTTT
CDR3: CASTVYKGISNQPQHF

D: NA
J: TRBJ1-6
size: few
V: TRBV4-3
DNA: TGCGCCAGCAGCCAAGATTGGGGGGGCCCAGGTTCACCCCTCCACTTT
CDR3: CASSQDWGGPGSPLHF

D: TRBD1
J: TRBJ1-1
size: NA
V: TRBV6-5
DNA: TGTGCCAGCAGTTCCGCCCGGACAGGGGGCGGAACTGAAGCTTTCTTT
CDR3: CASSSARTGGGTEAFF

D: TRBD2
J: TRBJ2-1
size: NA
V: TRBV7-9
DNA: TGTGCCAGCAGCCCCGGGGACTACCCCTCCTACAATGAGCAGTTCTTC
CDR3: CASSPGDYPSYNEQFF

D: NA
J: TRBJ1-2
size: NA
V: TRBV28
DNA: TGTGCCAGCAGTTTATCCCTCTATGGCTACACCTTC
CDR3: CASSLSLYGYTF

D: TRBD2
J: TRBJ2-1
size: few
V: TRBV6-1
DNA: TGTGCCAGCAGTGAGGGACTAGTTAGCTCCTACAATGAGCAGTTCTTC
CDR3: CASSEGLVSSYNEQFF

D: TRBD1
J: TRBJ1-1
size: NA
V: TRBV5-1
DNA: TGCGCCAGCAGCTTACAGGGGGCCGCTGAAGCTTTCTTT
CDR3: CASSLQGAAEAFF

D: NA
J: TRBJ2-7
size: few
V: TRBV5-5
DNA: TGTGCCAGCAGCTTGGGAGGGGAGGAGTACGAGCAGTACTTC
CDR3: CASSLGGEEYEQYF

D: TRBD2
J: TRBJ2-5
size: few
V: TRBV2
DNA: TGTGCCAGCAGTGAACACCGACTAGCGGGGGGCCTAAAGACCCAGTACTTC
CDR3: CASSEHRLAGGLKTQYF

D: NA
J: TRBJ1-4
size: NA
V: TRBV25-1
DNA: TGTGCCAGCAGCCAAGGAGGTGCAACTAATGAAAAACTGTTTTTT
CDR3: CASSQGGATNEKLFF

D: TRBD1
J: TRBJ1-2
size: few
V: TRBV6-5
DNA: TGTGCCAGCACTCGAGGGACAGTCTATGGCTACACCTTC
CDR3: CASTRGTVYGYTF

D: TRBD1
J: TRBJ1-2
size: NA
V: TRBV18
DNA: TGTGCCAGCTCTCACGGACAGGGGGGCAACTATGGCTACACCTTC
CDR3: CASSHGQGGNYGYTF